A single sample gave rise to the 5 T cell receptor beta chains below, sequenced in a study of T cell changes during pregnancy in multiple sclerosis. Produced via immunoSEQ multiplex PCR; TCRdb's table is partial and in-frame only. The sample lists 50,000 or so clones; 80% to 95% were seen once. The sequencing used peripheral blood, collected in the third trimester of pregnancy. These receptor sequences come from a female donor with multiple sclerosis, enrolled in a pregnancy study.

This chain connects TRBV9 to TRBJ2-1, with a possible D match to TRBD2 (5 bases). CDR3 length: 16 amino acids. Trimming left V 4 bases short and J 1 base short, with 15 bases between. Per germline, CDR1 SGDLS and CDR2 YYNGEE. Here the CDR3 reads CASSPYGESSYNEQFF. CDR3 sequence (DNA): TGTGCCAGCAGCCCGTACGGGGAGTCTTCCTACAATGAGCAGTTCTTC.

The J gene is TRBJ2-7, the V gene TRBV30; no clear D. CDR1 and CDR2 (germline): GTSNPN, SVGIG (reference sequence). CDR3 length equals 13 residues. Trimming shortened V by 1 base and J by 0 bases, and 7 bases separated the two germline ends. The CDR3 region is CAWSEPGSYEQYF. In DNA form, the CDR3 reads TGTGCCTGGAGTGAACCCGGCTCCTACGAGCAGTACTTC.

J is TRBJ1-1 and V is TRBV2; tentatively, D is TRBD1 (6 bases). Germline V gene lookup returns CDR1 SNHLY and CDR2 FYNNEI. This CDR3 is built from 13 residues. Trimming removed 7 bases at V and 4 bases at J, with 13 bases between. In nucleotides, the CDR3 is TGTGCCAGCACCGAAGGGGGATCCACTGAAGCTTTCTTT. Translation: CASTEGGSTEAFF.

This chain connects TRBV7-8 to TRBJ2-7; TRBD1 agrees at 10 bases. This CDR3 is 13 amino acids long. After removal of 5 bases from V and 4 bases from J, the junction contained 2 bases not matched to a gene. Per germline, CDR1 SGHVS and CDR2 FQNEAQ. CDR3 amino acids: CASSRGQGYEQYF. In DNA, the CDR3 is TGTGCCAGCAGCCGGGGACAGGGGTACGAGCAGTACTTC.

This clone appeared once. V and J are TRBV6-6 and TRBJ2-5; 11 bases align to TRBD2. This CDR3 is built from 15 residues. The J segment lost 3 bases and the V segment lost 4 bases, leaving 4 bases of the junction unmatched. Germline V lookup: CDR1 MNHNY, CDR2 SVGAGI (reference sequence). The CDR3 bases are TGTGCCAGCAGTTCGGGTAGCGGGAGGGAAGAGACCCAGTACTTC. This sequence encodes CASSSGSGREETQYF.